The entry that follows covers one T cell receptor beta chain sequence. The antigen is unknown. V was shortened by 1 base and J by 4 bases, with 16 bases between the two germline ends. The CDR3 sequence is 16 residues long. CDR1 and CDR2 from the germline V gene are SNHLY and FYNNEI. The method was immunoSEQ multiplex PCR; TCRdb's version includes in-frame clones alone and lacks a portion of them. Of 70,000 or so clones listed, 94% were seen once; the top ten hold less than 2%. The sample belongs to a study of cytomegalovirus exposure and HLA in healthy donors. Study-level results: Among the CMV-associated chains, a few were confirmed in vitro as specific for CMV antigens. In the 120 or so validation repertoires, roughly 94% of cluster scores exceeded 0, per a later analysis. Rarity characterized most TCR sequences, yet some public TCRs appeared in many donors.

The clonotype comes from a woman aged 18 to 35 in good health and CMV-seropositive. The J gene is TRBJ1-1, the V gene TRBV2, with a tentative D call TRBD1 (6 bases). Source material: PBMCs. The CDR3 loop reads CASSEGGQSVTTEAFF. The CDR3 DNA follows: TGTGCCAGCAGTGAAGGTGGACAGTCAGTAACCACTGAAGCTTTCTTT.